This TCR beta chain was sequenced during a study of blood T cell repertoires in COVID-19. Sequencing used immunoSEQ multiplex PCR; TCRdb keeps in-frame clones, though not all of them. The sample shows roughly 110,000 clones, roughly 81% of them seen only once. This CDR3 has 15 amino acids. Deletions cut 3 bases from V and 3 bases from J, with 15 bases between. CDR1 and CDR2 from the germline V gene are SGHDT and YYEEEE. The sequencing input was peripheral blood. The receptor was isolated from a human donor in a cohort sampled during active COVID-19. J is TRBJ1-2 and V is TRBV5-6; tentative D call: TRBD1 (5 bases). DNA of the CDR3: TGTGCCAGCAGCTCTCCCAGGGTCCGGGACTATGGCTACACCTTC. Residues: CASSSPRVRDYGYTF. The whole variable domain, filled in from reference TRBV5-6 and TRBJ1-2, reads DAGVTQSPTHLIKTRGQQVTLRCSPKSGHDTVSWYQQALGQGPQFIFQYYEEEERQRGNFPDRFSGHQFPNYSSELNVNALLLGDSALYLCASSSPRVRDYGYTFGSGTRLTVV.